These T cell receptor beta chains were read from a single sample in a study of T cell responses to AZD1222 COVID-19 vaccine. Clones were sequenced by immunoSEQ multiplex PCR, and TCRdb holds only the in-frame ones, with some missing. The sample yields some 150,000 clones, about 86% seen once. Sequenced material: peripheral blood, taken 28 days after the second AZD1222 dose. The origin of the receptors is an adult who received the AZD1222 COVID-19 vaccine. The CDR3 runs from the conserved cysteine through the conserved F or W. D genes are given only for firm matches. Expanded clones get a size class; other rows say once, few or many, or leave the size out.

D,size,J,V,DNA,CDR3
TRBD2,-,TRBJ2-7,TRBV7-9,TGTGCCAGCAGCTTAGCGGGAGGGCCACACTACGAGCAGTACTTC,CASSLAGGPHYEQYF
-,-,TRBJ1-6,TRBV7-2,TGTGCCAGCAGCTTAGAGGGGATCGGTTCACCCCTCCACTTT,CASSLEGIGSPLHF
-,once,TRBJ1-3,TRBV5-4,TGTGCCAGCAGCTTCGGGGCATCAGGAAACACCATATATTTT,CASSFGASGNTIYF
-,-,TRBJ2-7,TRBV6-5,TGTGCCAGCAGTTACGGTCCGGGAAGCTCCTACGAGCAGTACTTC,CASSYGPGSSYEQYF
-,-,TRBJ2-2,TRBV11-3,TGTGCCAGCAGCTTCGACAGGAACACCGGGGAGCTGTTTTTT,CASSFDRNTGELFF
-,once,TRBJ1-2,TRBV19,TGTGCCGGTAAAGGGGCAGCCTATGGCTACACCTTC,CAGKGAAYGYTF
TRBD2,-,TRBJ2-5,TRBV11-2,TGTGCCAGCAGCCCCCTAGCGGGACTTTCAGAGACCCAGTACTTC,CASSPLAGLSETQYF
-,once,TRBJ2-7,TRBV3-1/TRBV3-2,TGTGCCAGCAGCCAAGTCGGGACAAACTACGAGCAGTACTTC,CASSQVGTNYEQYF
-,once,TRBJ2-5,TRBV7-9,TGTGCCAGCAGCCCCCCCCCGGGGTTGGAGACCCAGTACTTC,CASSPPPGLETQYF
-,-,TRBJ1-5,TRBV4-2,TGTGCCAGCAGCCAAGGGCAGAGCAATCAGCCCCAGCATTTT,CASSQGQSNQPQHF